Listed here is a single TCR beta chain. The data derive from a study of blood T cell repertoires in COVID-19. As for the study in general: Spain, Italy and the United States supplied samples that represented acute and convalescent COVID-19. T cells, B-cell-depleted T cells, or PBMCs provided the cDNA or gDNA that served as material.

Measured with immunoSEQ multiplex PCR; TCRdb has only the in-frame clones, and not every one. The data contain roughly 330,000 clones, 87% of them singletons. The clonotype was recovered from a man aged 30-40 years with COVID-19, enrolled during active disease. Sample: peripheral blood.

CDR3 sequence: CASSLGQGAYYEQYF. CDR3 nucleotides: TGTGCCAGCAGCTTAGGACAGGGGGCTTACTACGAGCAGTACTTC. J is TRBJ2-7 and V is TRBV7-2; 10 bases line up with TRBD1. Per germline, CDR1 SGHTA and CDR2 FQGNSA. The V and J ends lost 1 base and 3 bases, in that order; junction bases with no gene match: 3. The CDR3 has 15 amino acids.